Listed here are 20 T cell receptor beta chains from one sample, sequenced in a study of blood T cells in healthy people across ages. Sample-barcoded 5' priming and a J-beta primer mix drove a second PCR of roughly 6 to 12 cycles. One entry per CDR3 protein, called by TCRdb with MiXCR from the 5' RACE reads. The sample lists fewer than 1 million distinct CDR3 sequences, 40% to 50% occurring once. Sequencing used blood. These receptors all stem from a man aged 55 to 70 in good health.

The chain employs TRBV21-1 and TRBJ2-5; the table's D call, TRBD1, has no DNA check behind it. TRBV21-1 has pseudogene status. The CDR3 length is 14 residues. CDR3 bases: TGTGCCAGCAGCAAGGGGCAAGACCGAGAGACCCAGTACTTC. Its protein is CASSKGQDRETQYF.

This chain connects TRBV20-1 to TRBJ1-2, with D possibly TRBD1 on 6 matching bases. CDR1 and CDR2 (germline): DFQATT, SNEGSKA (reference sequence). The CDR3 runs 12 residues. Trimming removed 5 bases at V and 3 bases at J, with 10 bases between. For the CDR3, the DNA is TGCAGTGCTCTAGGGGGGGACTATGGCTACACCTTC. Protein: CSALGGDYGYTF.

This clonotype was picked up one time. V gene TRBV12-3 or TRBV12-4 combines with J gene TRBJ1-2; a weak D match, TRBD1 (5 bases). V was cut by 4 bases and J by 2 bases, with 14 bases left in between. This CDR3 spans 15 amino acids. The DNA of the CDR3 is TGTGCCAGCAGTTCCCTGGGGGAAGGGAACTATGGCTACACCTTC. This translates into CASSSLGEGNYGYTF.

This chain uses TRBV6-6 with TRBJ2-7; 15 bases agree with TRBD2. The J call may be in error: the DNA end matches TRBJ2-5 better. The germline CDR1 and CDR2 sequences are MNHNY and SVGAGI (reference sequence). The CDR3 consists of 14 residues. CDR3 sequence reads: CASSGTSGGETQYF. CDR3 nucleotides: TGTGCCAGCAGTGGGACTAGCGGGGGGGAGACCCAGTACTTC.

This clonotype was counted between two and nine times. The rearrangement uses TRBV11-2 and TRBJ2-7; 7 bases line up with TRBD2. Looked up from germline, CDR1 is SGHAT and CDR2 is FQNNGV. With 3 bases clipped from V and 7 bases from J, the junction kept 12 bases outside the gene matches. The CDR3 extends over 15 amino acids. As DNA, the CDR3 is TGTGCCAGCAGCTTGGGGGGACTATCCTTCAATGAGCAGTACTTC. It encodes CASSLGGLSFNEQYF. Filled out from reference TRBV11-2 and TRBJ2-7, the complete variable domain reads EAGVAQSPRYKIIEKRQSVAFWCNPISGHATLYWYQQILGQGPKLLIQFQNNGVVDDSQLPKDRFSAERLKGVDSTLKIQPAKLEDSAVYLCASSLGGLSFNEQYFGPGTRLTVT.

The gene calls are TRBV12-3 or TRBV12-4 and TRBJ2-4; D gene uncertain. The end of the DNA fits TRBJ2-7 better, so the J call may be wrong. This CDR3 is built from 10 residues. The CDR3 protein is CASSWGEQYF. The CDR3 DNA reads TGTGCCAGCAGTTGGGGCGAGCAGTACTTC.

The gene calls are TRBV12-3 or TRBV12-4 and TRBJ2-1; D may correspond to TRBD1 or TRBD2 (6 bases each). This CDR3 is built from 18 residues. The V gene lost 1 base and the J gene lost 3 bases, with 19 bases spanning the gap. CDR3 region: CASSLDGGGSDLYNEQFF. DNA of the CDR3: TGTGCCAGCAGTTTAGACGGAGGGGGTTCCGACCTCTACAATGAGCAGTTCTTC.

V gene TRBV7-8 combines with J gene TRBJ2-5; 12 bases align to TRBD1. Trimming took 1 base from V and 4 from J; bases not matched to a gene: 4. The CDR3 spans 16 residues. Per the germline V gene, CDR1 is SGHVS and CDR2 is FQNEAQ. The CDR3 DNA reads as TGTGCCAGCAGCTTAGGGGACAGGGGGCATGGAGAGACCCAGTACTTC. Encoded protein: CASSLGDRGHGETQYF.

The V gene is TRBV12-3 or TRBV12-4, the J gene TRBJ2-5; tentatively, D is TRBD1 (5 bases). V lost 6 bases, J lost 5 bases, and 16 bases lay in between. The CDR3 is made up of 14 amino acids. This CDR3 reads CASSLTEITETQYF. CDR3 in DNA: TGTGCCAGCAGCCTGACAGAAATCACGGAGACCCAGTACTTC.

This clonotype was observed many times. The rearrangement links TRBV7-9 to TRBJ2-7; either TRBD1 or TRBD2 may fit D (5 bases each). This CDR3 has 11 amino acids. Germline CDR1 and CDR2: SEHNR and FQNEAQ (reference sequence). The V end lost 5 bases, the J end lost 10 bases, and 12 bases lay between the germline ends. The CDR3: CASSEGPRQYF. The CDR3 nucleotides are TGTGCCAGCAGCGAGGGACCCCGCCAGTACTTC.

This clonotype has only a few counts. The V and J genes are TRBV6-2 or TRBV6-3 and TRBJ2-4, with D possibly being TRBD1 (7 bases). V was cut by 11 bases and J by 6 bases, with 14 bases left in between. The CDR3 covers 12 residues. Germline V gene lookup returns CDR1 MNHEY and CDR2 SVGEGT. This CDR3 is CASGGQTNIQYF. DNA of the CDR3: TGTGCCTCAGGGGGGCAAACAAACATTCAGTACTTC.

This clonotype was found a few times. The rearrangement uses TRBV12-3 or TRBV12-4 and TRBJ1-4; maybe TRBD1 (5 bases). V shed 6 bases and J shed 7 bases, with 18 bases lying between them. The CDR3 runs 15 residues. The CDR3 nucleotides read TGTGCCAGCAGCCCTAGACGCAGGGAGGGTGAAAAACTGTTTTTT. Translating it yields CASSPRRREGEKLFF.

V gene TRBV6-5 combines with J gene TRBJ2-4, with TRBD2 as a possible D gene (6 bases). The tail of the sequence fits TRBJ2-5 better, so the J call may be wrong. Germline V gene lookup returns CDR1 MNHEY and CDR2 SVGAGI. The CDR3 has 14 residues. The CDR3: CASSDGPGGETQYF. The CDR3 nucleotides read TGTGCCAGCAGTGACGGTCCCGGGGGAGAGACCCAGTACTTC.

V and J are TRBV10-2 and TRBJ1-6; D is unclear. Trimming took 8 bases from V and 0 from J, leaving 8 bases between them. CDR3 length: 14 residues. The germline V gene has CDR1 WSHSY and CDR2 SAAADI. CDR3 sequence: CASLQSSYNSPLHF. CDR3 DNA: TGCGCCAGCCTTCAGAGCTCCTATAATTCACCCCTCCACTTT.

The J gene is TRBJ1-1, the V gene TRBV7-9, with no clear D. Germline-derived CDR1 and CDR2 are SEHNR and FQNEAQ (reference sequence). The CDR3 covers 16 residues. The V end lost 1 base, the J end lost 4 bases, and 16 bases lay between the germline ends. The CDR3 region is CASSLEQTGPGTEAFF. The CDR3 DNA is TGTGCCAGCAGCTTAGAGCAGACGGGTCCAGGCACTGAAGCTTTCTTT.

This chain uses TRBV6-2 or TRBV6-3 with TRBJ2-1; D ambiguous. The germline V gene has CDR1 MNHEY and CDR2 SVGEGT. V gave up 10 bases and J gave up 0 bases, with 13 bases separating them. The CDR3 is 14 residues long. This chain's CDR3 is CATFSANSYNEQFF. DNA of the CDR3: TGTGCCACCTTCTCAGCTAACTCCTACAATGAGCAGTTCTTC.

DNA for the CDR3: TGTGCCAGCAGTTGGGGTCTTAGCAATCAGCCCCAGCATTTT. Translated, it gives CASSWGLSNQPQHF. The rearrangement uses TRBV12-3 or TRBV12-4 and TRBJ1-5; D not resolved. The CDR3 consists of 14 residues. Trimming left V 4 bases short and J 0 bases short, with 7 bases between.

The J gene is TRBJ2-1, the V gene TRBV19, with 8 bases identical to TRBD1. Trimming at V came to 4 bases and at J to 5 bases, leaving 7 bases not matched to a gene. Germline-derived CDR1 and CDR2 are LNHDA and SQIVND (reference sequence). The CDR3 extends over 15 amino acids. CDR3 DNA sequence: TGTGCCAGTAGTAAAGACAGGGGACAGGACAATGAGCAGTTCTTC. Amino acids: CASSKDRGQDNEQFF.

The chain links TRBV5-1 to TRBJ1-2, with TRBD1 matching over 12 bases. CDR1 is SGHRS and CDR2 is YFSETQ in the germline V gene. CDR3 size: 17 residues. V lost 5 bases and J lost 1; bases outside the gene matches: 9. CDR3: CASSLGQGARINYGYTF. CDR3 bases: TGCGCCAGCAGTCTGGGACAGGGGGCTCGGATTAACTATGGCTACACCTTC.

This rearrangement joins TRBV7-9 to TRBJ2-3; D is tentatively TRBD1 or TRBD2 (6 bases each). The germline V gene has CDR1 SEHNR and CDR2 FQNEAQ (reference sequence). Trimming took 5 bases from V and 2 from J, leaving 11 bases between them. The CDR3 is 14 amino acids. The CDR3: CASSPPGATDTQYF. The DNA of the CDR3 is TGTGCCAGCAGCCCCCCGGGGGCCACAGATACGCAGTATTTT.